A single sample is the source of the 11 T cell receptor beta chains below, sequenced in a study of beta chain features in type 1 diabetes. All of the isolated RNA was reverse transcribed, so expressed TCRB transcripts were sequenced. Assay used: immunoSEQ multiplex PCR; TCRdb lists only in-frame clones, some missing. The sample yields about 620,000 clones, around 15% seen once. Sequenced: naive CD4+ T cells from blood. The receptors stem from a man between 18 and 35 years old in good health.

This clone was observed a handful of times. The chain links TRBV30 to TRBJ1-4, with D maybe TRBD1 (5 bases). The CDR3 runs 17 residues. CDR1 and CDR2 from the germline V gene are GTSNPN and SVGIG (reference sequence). V lost 3 bases to trimming and J lost 4 bases, with 21 bases between them. The CDR3 coding sequence is TGTGCCTGGAGGAAGGGCACGGTGTCAGGGATTAATGAAAAACTGTTTTTT. It encodes CAWRKGTVSGINEKLFF.

The V call is TRBV4-2, the J call TRBJ1-1; D might be TRBD1 (6 bases). Germline V gene data show CDR1 as LGHNA and CDR2 as YNFKEQ. The CDR3 sequence is 14 residues long. Trimming took off 1 base at V and 6 bases at J, with 12 bases between the two ends. The CDR3 loop reads CASSQVGGRAEAFF. DNA of the CDR3: TGTGCCAGCAGCCAAGTAGGGGGTAGGGCTGAAGCTTTCTTT.

Remarks on this clone: A read error may be the cause here, since a much bigger clone is one base away. The chain joins TRBV18 to TRBJ1-1, with D possibly matching TRBD1 (5 bases). The germline gives CDR1 KGHSH, CDR2 LQKENI. The CDR3 totals 13 residues. CDR3 in amino acids: CASSPQGNAEAFF. In DNA, the CDR3 is TGTGCCAGCTCACCACAGGGGAACGCTGAAGCTTTCTTT.

As DNA, the CDR3 is TGCGCCAGCAAAGCACTTGCACAGTCCTACAATGAGCAGTTCTTC. This encodes CASKALAQSYNEQFF. The chain employs TRBV5-1 and TRBJ2-1; D gene ambiguous. CDR1 and CDR2 (germline): SGHRS, YFSETQ. The ends were cut back, 6 bases at V and 1 base at J, with 14 bases in the middle. The CDR3 has 15 residues.

V is TRBV4-3 and J is TRBJ1-6; D is ambiguous. Germline CDR1 LGHNA, CDR2 YSLEER. V dropped 5 bases and J dropped 5 bases, with 13 bases sitting between them. This CDR3 region has 15 residues. The CDR3 DNA is TGCGCCAGCAGCTTCCGATTTACCGATAATTCACCCCTCCACTTT. Protein sequence: CASSFRFTDNSPLHF.

This clone was seen a handful of times. Different DNA sequences within this sample yield the same CDR3. The chain carries TRBV9 and TRBJ2-7; 10 positions agree with TRBD1. V gave up 2 bases and J gave up 2 bases; unmatched junction bases: 4. This CDR3 comprises 15 residues. Germline loops: CDR1 SGDLS, CDR2 YYNGEE. CDR3 DNA sequence: TGTGCCAGCAGCGTGAGGGGACAGGGGCCCTACGAGCAGTACTTC. This sequence encodes CASSVRGQGPYEQYF.

The V and J genes are TRBV28 and TRBJ2-4; possibly TRBD2 for D (5 bases). The CDR3 has 12 residues. Germline V gene lookup returns CDR1 MDHEN and CDR2 SYDVKM. The germline V and J ends were trimmed by 9 bases and 10 bases, with 16 bases remaining between them. CDR3 amino acids: CASSVKSGIQYF. The DNA of the CDR3 is TGTGCCAGTTCGGTAAAGAGCGGTATTCAGTACTTC.

This clone turned up a few times. The V and J genes are TRBV7-7 and TRBJ2-2; D not resolved. V lost 5 bases and J lost 2, with 3 bases in between. Germline loops: CDR1 SSHAT, CDR2 FNYEAQ (reference sequence). The CDR3 length is 12 residues. CDR3 amino acids: CASSHNTGELFF. For the CDR3, the DNA is TGTGCCAGCAGCCATAACACCGGGGAGCTGTTTTTT.

The rearrangement uses TRBV15 and TRBJ1-2; D might be TRBD1 (6 bases). Trimming removed 2 bases at V and 3 bases at J, with 10 bases between. This CDR3 has 14 residues. Per the germline V gene, CDR1 is LNHNV and CDR2 is YYDKDF (reference sequence). This CDR3 reads CATSRLDSYYGYTF. The CDR3 DNA follows: TGTGCCACCAGCAGACTGGACAGTTACTATGGCTACACCTTC.

This rearrangement joins TRBV9 to TRBJ2-1; TRBD2 might be the D (6 bases). Germline V lookup: CDR1 SGDLS, CDR2 YYNGEE. Trimming removed 0 bases from V and 6 bases from J, with 10 bases in between. The CDR3 is made up of 14 amino acids. CDR3 in DNA: TGTGCCAGCAGCGTAGGAGGACTAACCAATGAGCAGTTCTTC. Protein product: CASSVGGLTNEQFF. The full variable domain, in which reference TRBV9 and TRBJ2-1 provide the parts outside the CDR3, is DSGVTQTPKHLITATGQRVTLRCSPRSGDLSVYWYQQSLDQGLQFLIQYYNGEERAKGNILERFSAQQFPDLHSELNLSSLELGDSALYFCASSVGGLTNEQFFGPGTRLTVL.

This clone was observed a few times. V and J are TRBV28 and TRBJ2-7; D is undetermined. Trimming left V 6 bases short and J 3 bases short, with 6 bases between. CDR3 size: 11 residues. Germline CDR1 and CDR2: MDHEN and SYDVKM. The CDR3 reads CASRQVYEQYF. The DNA for the CDR3 is TGTGCCAGCAGGCAGGTCTACGAGCAGTACTTC.